The clone carrying this T cell receptor (beta chain) turned up a few times. The antigen remains undetermined. Researchers partitioned CD4+ cells into CD45RA+ naive and CD45RA-negative memory subsets. The data belong to a study of shared clonotypes between healthy human individuals. The protocol was immunoSEQ multiplex PCR, while the TCRdb copy is restricted to in-frame clones and leaves out a portion. The table lists hundreds of thousands of clones, around three quarters of them singletons. Findings of the study overall: Clonotype sharing across donors was expected to vary with sequencing depth. With few donors, the genetic and exposure-history diversity represented was limited. Across several donors, naive CD4 shared around 5.4%, naive CD8 more than 3%, memory CD4 2% to 2.5%, memory CD8 about 0.38%.

The sequence was collected from a woman in her twenties or thirties in good health. The sample was memory CD4+ T cells sorted from blood. Specified subset: CD45RA-negative fraction.

The CDR3 DNA reads TGTGCCAGCAGTTACTCCGGGGAAATTACAGATACGCAGTATTTT. It specifies CASSYSGEITDTQYF. The rearrangement joins TRBV6-5 to TRBJ2-3; TRBD2 is a possible D gene (5 bases). Germline V gene lookup returns CDR1 MNHEY and CDR2 SVGAGI. Trimming pared 0 bases from V and 3 bases from J, leaving 10 bases between. The CDR3 has 15 amino acids.